The 4 T cell receptor beta chains below all came from one sample that was sequenced in a study of T cells after yellow fever vaccination. TCRdb reprocessed the 5' RACE reads via MiXCR and lists one record per CDR3 protein. The repertoire holds 300,000 or so distinct CDR3 sequences, with approximately 12% as singletons. Sequences were derived from CD4+ T cells sorted from PBMCs, sampled 45 days after the yellow fever booster vaccination. These receptors were taken from a man aged 25 to 40 who received the YFV17D yellow fever vaccine.

The chain carries TRBV6-4 and TRBJ2-2, with D uncertain. Trimming removed 2 bases at V and 6 bases at J, with 7 bases between. The CDR3 has 13 amino acids. CDR1 is MRHNA and CDR2 is SNTAGT in the germline V gene. The CDR3 loop reads CASSDSTPGELFF. In DNA, the CDR3 is TGTGCCAGCAGTGACAGTACCCCCGGGGAGCTGTTTTTT.

This rearrangement joins TRBV28 to TRBJ2-7; no clear D gene. V lost 6 bases, J lost 0 bases, and 9 bases lay in between. Looked up from germline, CDR1 is MDHEN and CDR2 is SYDVKM. The CDR3 loop spans 13 amino acids. The CDR3 DNA follows: TGTGCCAGCAGCGCCGGACCCTCCTACGAGCAGTACTTC. This translates into CASSAGPSYEQYF.

The J gene is TRBJ2-3, the V gene TRBV5-1, with 7 bases matching TRBD1. Per the germline V gene, CDR1 is SGHRS and CDR2 is YFSETQ. V trimming: 4 bases; J trimming: 10 bases; junction bases outside the gene matches: 9. There are 13 residues in the CDR3. CDR3 amino acids: CASSTGTAAAQYF. DNA of the CDR3: TGCGCCAGCAGCACCGGGACAGCAGCGGCGCAGTATTTT.

V gene TRBV20-1 combines with J gene TRBJ2-7; 11 bases line up with TRBD2. V gave up 5 bases and J gave up 7 bases; unmatched junction bases: 10. The CDR3 contains 14 residues. The germline V gene has CDR1 DFQATT and CDR2 SNEGSKA (reference sequence). In nucleotides, the CDR3 is TGCAGTGCTTCCCGGGTAGCGGGAGGGTTTGAGCAGTACTTC. This sequence encodes CSASRVAGGFEQYF.